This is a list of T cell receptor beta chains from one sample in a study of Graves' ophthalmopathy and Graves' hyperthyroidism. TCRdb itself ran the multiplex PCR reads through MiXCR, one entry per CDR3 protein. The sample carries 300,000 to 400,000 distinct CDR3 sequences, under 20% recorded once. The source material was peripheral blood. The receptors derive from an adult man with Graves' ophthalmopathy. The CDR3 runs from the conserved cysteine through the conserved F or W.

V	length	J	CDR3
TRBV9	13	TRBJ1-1	CASSGGAGNEAFF
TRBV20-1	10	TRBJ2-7	CSAGSYEQYF
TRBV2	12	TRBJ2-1	CATSGNYNEQFF
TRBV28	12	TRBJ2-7	CASTYNSYEQYF
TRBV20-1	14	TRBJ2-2	CSGSRGQDTGELFF
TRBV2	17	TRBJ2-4	CASSRPGSGATKNIQYF
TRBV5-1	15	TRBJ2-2	CASSHGAVGAGELFF
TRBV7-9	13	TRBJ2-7	CASTGRNAYEQCF
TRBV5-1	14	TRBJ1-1	CASSPAQGGTEAFF
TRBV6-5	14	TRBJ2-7	CASSPDSSSYEQYF
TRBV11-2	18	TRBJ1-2	CASSSPSNRGGGRLGYTF
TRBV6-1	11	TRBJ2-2	CASSPRTSLFF
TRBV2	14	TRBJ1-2	CASSEFGRNYGYTF
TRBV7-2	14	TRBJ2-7	CASSLAGQSPEQYF
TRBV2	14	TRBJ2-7	CASSATEASYEQYF
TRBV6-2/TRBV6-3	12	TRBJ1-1	CASSYFNREAFF
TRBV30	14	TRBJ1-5	CAWRGPGEAQPQHF
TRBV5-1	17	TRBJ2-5	CASSLNMLAGAQETQYF
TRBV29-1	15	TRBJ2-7	CSVEGPGDRTYEQYF
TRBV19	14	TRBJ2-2	CASSIDGFTGELFF
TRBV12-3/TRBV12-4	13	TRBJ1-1	CASSLRRNTEAFF
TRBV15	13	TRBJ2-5	CATSVTGSETQYF
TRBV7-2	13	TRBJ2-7	CASSDDGAYEQYF
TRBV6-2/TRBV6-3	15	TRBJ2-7	CASSYSRSLSYEQYF
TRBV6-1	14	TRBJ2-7	CASRRSGTSYEQYF
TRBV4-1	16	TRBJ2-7	CASSNRAGGSPYEQYF
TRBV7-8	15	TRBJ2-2	CASSLSGGYTGELFF
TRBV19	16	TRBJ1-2	CASSMVRTGGNYGYTF
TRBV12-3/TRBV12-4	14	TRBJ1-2	CASSSLRGSRSYTF
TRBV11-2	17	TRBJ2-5	CASSLGLAGSSRTTQYF
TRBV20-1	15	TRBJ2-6	CSARGGESGANVLTF
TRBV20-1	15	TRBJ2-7	CSARLGSTAAYEQYF
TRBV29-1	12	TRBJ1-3	CSAATEGNTIYF
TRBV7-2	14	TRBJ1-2	CASSHGTASYGYTF
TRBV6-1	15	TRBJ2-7	CASSPGLAGRHEQYF
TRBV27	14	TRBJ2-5	CASGWGDAVETQYF
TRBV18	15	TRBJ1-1	CASSLDRAPNTEAFF
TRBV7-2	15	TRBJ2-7	CASSLVYGLDYEQYF
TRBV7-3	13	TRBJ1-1	CASSFRQGAEAFF
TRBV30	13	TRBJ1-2	CAWSPSGDYGYTF